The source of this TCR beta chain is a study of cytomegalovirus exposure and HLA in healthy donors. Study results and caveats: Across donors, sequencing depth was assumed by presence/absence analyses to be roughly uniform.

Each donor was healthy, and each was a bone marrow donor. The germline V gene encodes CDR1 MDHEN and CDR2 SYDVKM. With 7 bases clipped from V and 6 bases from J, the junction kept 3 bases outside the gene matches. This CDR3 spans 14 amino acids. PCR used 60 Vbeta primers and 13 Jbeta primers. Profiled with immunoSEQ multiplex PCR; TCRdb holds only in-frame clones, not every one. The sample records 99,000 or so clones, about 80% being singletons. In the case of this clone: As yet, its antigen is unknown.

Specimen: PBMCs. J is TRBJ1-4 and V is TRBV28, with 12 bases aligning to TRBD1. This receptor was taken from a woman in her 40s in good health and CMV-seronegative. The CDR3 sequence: CASKGQGAYEKLFF. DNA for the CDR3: TGTGCCAGCAAGGGACAGGGGGCGTATGAAAAACTGTTTTTT. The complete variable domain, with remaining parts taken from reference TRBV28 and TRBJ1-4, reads DVKVTQSSRYLVKRTGEKVFLECVQDMDHENMFWYRQDPGLGLRLIYFSYDVKMKEKGDIPEGYSVSREKKERFSLILESASTNQTSMYLCASKGQGAYEKLFFGSGTQLSVL.